This T cell receptor (beta chain) is from a study of control samples from healthy donors and cancer patients. Between the trimmed V and J ends, which lost 3 bases and 4 bases, there was a span of 8 bases. This CDR3 is built from 13 residues. CDR1 is SGHRS, CDR2 YFSETQ, per germline. The protocol was immunoSEQ multiplex PCR, while the TCRdb copy is restricted to in-frame clones and leaves out a portion. Here the sample spans roughly 170,000 clones, under 95% being singletons. The sample holds a few counts of this clone. Other DNA sequences in this specimen translate into the identical CDR3. Sequenced sample: blood. The chain carries TRBV5-1 and TRBJ1-3, with a possible D match to TRBD1 (6 bases). This TCR was sampled from a woman under 30 in good health. DNA for the CDR3: TGCGCCAGCAGCTCCGGACAGGGAAACACCATATATTTT. It is translated as CASSSGQGNTIYF. Based on the CDR3 plus reference TRBV5-1 and TRBJ1-3, the full variable domain is KAGVTQTPRYLIKTRGQQVTLSCSPISGHRSVSWYQQTPGQGLQFLFEYFSETQRNKGNFPGRFSGRQFSNSRSEMNVSTLELGDSALYLCASSSGQGNTIYFGEGSWLTVV.